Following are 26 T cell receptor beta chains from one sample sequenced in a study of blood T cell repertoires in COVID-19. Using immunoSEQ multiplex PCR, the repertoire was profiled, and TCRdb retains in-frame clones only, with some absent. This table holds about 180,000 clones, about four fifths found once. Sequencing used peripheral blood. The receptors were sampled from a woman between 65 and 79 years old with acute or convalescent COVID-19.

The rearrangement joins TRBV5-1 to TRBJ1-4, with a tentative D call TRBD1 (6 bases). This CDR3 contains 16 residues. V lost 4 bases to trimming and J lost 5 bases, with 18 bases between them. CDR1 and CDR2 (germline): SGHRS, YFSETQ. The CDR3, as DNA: TGCGCCAGCAGCCAGGGGTCCGGGTGGTTAAATGAAAAACTGTTTTTT. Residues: CASSQGSGWLNEKLFF.

The CDR3 region is CATSDLKGQGAGRNTDTQYF. CDR3 nucleotides: TGTGCCACCAGTGATTTGAAGGGACAGGGGGCAGGCAGGAACACAGATACGCAGTATTTT. V and J are TRBV24-1 and TRBJ2-3; 12 bases fit TRBD1. The V gene end was trimmed by 0 bases and the J gene end by 2 bases; junction bases not matched to a gene: 11. Germline V gives CDR1 KGHDR, CDR2 SFDVKD. The CDR3 sequence is 20 residues long.

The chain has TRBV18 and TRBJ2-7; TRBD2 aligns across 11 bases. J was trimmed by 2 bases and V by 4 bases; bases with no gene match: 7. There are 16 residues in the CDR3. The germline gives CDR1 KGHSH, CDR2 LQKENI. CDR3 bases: TGTGCCAGCTCACGCCGCGGGACTAGCGGAACCTACGAGCAGTACTTC. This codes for CASSRRGTSGTYEQYF.

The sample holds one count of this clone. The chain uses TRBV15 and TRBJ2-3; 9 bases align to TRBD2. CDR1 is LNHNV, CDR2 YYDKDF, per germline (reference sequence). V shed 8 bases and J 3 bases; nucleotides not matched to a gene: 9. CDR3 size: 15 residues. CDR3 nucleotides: TGTGCCACCTATGATTATACTAGCGGGACAGATACGCAGTATTTT. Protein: CATYDYTSGTDTQYF.

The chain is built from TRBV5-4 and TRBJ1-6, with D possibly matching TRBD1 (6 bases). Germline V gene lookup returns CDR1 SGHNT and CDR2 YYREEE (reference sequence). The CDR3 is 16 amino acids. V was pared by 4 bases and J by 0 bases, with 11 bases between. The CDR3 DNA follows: TGTGCCAGCAGCCGGCAGGGGAGCTCCTATAATTCACCCCTCCACTTT. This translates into CASSRQGSSYNSPLHF.

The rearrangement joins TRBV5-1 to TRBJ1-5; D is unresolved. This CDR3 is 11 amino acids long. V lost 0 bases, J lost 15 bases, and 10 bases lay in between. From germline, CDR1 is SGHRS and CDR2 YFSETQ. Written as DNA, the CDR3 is TGCGCCAGCAGCTTGGTTCGGTTTCGGCATTTT. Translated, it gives CASSLVRFRHF.

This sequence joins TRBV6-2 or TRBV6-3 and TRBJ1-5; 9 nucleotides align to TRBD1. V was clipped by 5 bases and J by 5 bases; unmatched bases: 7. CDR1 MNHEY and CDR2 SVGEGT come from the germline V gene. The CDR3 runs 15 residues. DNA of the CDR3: TGTGCCAGCAGTACCCGACAGGGGGGGGATCAGCCCCAGCATTTT. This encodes CASSTRQGGDQPQHF.

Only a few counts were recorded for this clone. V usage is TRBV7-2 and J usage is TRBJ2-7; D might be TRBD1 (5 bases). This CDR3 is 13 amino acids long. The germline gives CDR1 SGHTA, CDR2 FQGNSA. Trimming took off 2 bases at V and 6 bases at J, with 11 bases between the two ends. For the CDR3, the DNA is TGTGCCAGCAGCTTAAATTACAGGCTCGAGCAGTACTTC. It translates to CASSLNYRLEQYF.

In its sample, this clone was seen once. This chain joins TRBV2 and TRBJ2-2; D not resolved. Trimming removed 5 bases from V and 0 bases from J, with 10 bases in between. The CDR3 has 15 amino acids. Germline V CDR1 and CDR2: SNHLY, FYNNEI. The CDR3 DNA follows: TGTGCCAGCAGTTCTACAGACACGAACACCGGGGAGCTGTTTTTT. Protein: CASSSTDTNTGELFF.

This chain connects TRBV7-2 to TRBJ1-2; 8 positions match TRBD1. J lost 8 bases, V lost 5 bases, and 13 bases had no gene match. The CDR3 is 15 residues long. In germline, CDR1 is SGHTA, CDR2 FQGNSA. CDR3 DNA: TGTGCCAGCAGCCAGCAGTTCGACAGGGGAGGAGGCTACACCTTC. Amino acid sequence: CASSQQFDRGGGYTF.

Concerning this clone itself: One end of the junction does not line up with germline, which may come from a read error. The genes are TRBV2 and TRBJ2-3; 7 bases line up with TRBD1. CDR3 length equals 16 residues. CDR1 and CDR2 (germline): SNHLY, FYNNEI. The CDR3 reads CASSEDRALGTDTQYF. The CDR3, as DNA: TGTGCCAGCAGCGAAGACAGGGCTCTCGGCACAGATACGCAGTATTTT.

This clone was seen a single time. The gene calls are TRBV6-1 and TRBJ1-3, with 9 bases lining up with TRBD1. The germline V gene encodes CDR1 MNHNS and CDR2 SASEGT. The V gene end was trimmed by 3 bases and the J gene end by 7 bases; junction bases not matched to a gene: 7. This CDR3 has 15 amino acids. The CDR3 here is CASSEDRGTWNTIYF. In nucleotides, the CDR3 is TGTGCCAGCAGTGAGGACAGGGGTACATGGAACACCATATATTTT.

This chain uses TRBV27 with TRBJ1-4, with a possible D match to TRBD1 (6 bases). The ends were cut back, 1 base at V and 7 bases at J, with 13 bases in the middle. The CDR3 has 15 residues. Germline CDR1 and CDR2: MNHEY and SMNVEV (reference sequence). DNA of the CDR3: TGTGCCAGCAGTTTATTCGGGACAATCAGTGAAAAACTGTTTTTT. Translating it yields CASSLFGTISEKLFF.

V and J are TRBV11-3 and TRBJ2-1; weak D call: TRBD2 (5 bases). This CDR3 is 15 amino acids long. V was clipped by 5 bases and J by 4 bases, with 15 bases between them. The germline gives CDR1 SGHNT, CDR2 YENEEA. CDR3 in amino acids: CASSPGRALYNEQFF. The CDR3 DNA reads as TGTGCCAGCAGCCCCGGGCGGGCACTGTACAATGAGCAGTTCTTC.

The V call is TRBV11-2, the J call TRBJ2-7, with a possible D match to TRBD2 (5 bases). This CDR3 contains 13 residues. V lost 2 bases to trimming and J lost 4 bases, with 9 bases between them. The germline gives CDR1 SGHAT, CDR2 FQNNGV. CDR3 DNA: TGTGCCAGCAGCTTATCCCAGCGGTACGAGCAGTACTTC. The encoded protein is CASSLSQRYEQYF.

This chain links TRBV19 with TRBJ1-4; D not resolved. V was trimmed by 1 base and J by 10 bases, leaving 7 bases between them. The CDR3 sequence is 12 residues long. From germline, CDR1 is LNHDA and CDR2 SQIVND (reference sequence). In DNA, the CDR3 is TGTGCCAGTAGTATAGTCGGTTCAAAACTGTTTTTT. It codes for CASSIVGSKLFF.

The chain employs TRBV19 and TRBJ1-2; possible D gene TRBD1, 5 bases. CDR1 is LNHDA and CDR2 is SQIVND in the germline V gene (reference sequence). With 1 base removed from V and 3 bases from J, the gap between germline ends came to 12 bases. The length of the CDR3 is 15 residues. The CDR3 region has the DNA TGTGCCAGTAGTATAGCCTCGACAGCCCACTATGGCTACACCTTC. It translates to CASSIASTAHYGYTF.

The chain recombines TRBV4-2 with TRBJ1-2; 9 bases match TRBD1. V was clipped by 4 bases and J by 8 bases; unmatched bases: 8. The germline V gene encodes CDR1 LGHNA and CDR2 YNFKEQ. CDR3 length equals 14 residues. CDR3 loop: CASSREQGAVGYTF. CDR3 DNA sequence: TGTGCCAGCAGCCGAGAACAGGGGGCTGTAGGCTACACCTTC.

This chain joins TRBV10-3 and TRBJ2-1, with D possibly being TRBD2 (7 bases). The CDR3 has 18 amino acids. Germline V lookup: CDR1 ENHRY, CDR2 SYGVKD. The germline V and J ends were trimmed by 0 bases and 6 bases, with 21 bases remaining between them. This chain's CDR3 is CAISESLPGGAQGNEQFF. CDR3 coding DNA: TGTGCCATCAGTGAGTCCCTTCCTGGGGGGGCGCAGGGCAATGAGCAGTTCTTC.

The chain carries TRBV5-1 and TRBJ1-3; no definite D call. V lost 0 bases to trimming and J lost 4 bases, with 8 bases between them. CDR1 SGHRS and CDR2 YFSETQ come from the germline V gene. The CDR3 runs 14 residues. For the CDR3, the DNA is TGCGCCAGCAGCTTGGGGTCAGGCGGAAACACCATATATTTT. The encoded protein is CASSLGSGGNTIYF.

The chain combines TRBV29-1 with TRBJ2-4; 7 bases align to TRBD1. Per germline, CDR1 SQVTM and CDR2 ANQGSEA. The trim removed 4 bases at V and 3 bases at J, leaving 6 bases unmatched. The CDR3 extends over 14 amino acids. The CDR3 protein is CSVGGGNGKNIQYF. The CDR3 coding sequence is TGCAGCGTTGGAGGGGGCAACGGCAAAAACATTCAGTACTTC.

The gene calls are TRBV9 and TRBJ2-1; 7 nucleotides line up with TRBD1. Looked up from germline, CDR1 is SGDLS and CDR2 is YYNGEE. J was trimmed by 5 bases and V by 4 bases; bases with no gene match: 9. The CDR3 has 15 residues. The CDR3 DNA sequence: TGTGCCAGCAGCCAGCAGGGGGATATGCACAATGAGCAGTTCTTC. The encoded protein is CASSQQGDMHNEQFF.

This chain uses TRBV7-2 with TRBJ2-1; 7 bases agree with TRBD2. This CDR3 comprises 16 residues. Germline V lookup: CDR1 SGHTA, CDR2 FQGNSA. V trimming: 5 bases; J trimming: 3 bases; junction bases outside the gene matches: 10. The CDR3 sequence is CASSPLGGTDYNEQFF. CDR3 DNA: TGTGCCAGCAGCCCCCTCGGGGGGACCGACTACAATGAGCAGTTCTTC.

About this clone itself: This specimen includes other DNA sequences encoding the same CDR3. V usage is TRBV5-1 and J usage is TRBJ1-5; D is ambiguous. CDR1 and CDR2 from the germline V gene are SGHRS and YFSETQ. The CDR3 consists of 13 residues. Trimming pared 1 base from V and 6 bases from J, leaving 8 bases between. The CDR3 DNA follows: TGCGCCAGCAGCTTGATGGGAGGTCAGCCCCAGCATTTT. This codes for CASSLMGGQPQHF.

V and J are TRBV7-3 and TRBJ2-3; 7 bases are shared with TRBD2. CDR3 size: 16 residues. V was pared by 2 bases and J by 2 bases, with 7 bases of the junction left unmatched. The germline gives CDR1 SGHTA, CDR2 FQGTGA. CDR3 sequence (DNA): TGTGCCAGCAGCTTATCTGGGCGGGGGACCACAGATACGCAGTATTTT. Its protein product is CASSLSGRGTTDTQYF.

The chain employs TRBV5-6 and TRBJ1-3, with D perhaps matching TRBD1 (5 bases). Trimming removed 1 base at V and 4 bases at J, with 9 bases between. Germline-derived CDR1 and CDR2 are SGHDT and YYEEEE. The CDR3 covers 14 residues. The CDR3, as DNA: TGTGCCAGCAGCTTGAAGGGGTCCGGAAACACCATATATTTT. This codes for CASSLKGSGNTIYF.